What follows are 3 T cell receptor beta chains derived from one specimen sequenced in a study of identical twins. TCRdb re-called the 5' RACE reads through MiXCR, storing one row per CDR3 protein. The table has roughly 1,500,000 distinct CDR3 sequences, roughly 35% seen once. Sequenced input: cord blood. Receptor source: a newborn girl in good health.

The V and J genes are TRBV27 and TRBJ2-7; TRBD1 is a possible D gene (5 bases). This CDR3 is built from 16 residues. CDR1 is MNHEY, CDR2 SMNVEV, per germline (reference sequence). With 1 base removed from V and 7 bases from J, the gap between germline ends came to 20 bases. The DNA for the CDR3 is TGTGCCAGCAGTTTATTCAGCAGGGAACAAAGCAATGAGCAGTACTTC. It codes for CASSLFSREQSNEQYF.

Only a few counts were recorded for this clonotype. This rearrangement joins TRBV6-1 to TRBJ1-4; D is uncertain. Trimming shortened V by 7 bases and J by 1 base, and 10 bases separated the two germline ends. CDR1 MNHNS and CDR2 SASEGT come from the germline V gene. This CDR3 contains 14 residues. The CDR3 coding sequence is TGTGCCAGCACCTTCAGCCTAACTAATGAAAAACTGTTTTTT. It translates to CASTFSLTNEKLFF.

The chain carries TRBV24-1 and TRBJ2-3; 7 bases map to TRBD2. V lost 7 bases to trimming and J lost 2 bases; unmatched junction nucleotides: 5. This CDR3 region has 14 residues. Germline values: CDR1 KGHDR, CDR2 SFDVKD. CDR3 protein: CATRASGPTDTQYF. The DNA of the CDR3 is TGTGCCACCAGGGCTAGCGGCCCCACAGATACGCAGTATTTT.